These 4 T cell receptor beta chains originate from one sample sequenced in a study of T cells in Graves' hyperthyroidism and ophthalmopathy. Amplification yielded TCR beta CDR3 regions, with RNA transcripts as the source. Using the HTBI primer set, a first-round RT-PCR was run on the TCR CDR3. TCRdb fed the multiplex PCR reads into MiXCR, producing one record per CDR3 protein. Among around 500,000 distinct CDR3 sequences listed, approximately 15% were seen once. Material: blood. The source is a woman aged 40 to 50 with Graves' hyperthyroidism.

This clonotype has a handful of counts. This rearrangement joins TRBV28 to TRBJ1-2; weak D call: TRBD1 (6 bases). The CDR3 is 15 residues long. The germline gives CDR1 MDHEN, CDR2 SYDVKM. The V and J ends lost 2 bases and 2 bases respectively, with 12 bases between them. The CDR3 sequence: CASSLGPGANYGYTF. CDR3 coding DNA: TGTGCCAGCAGTTTAGGCCCAGGGGCGAACTATGGCTACACCTTC.

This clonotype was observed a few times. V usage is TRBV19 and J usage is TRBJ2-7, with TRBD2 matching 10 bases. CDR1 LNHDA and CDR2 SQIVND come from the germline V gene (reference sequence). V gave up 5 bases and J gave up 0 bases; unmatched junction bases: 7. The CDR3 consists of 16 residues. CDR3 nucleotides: TGTGCCAGTAGTTTTAGCGGGAGGACCCCCTCCTACGAGCAGTACTTC. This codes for CASSFSGRTPSYEQYF.

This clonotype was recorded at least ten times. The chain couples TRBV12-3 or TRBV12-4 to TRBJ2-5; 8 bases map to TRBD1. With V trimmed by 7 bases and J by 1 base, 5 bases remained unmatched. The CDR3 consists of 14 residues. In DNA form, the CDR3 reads TGTGCCAGCACGAAGACAGGGGTCCAAGAGACCCAGTACTTC. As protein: CASTKTGVQETQYF.

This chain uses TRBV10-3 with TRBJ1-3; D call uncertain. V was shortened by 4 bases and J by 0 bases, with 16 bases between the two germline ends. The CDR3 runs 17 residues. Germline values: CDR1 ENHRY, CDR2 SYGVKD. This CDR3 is CAISGTTGSFSGNTIYF. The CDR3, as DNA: TGTGCCATCAGTGGCACGACGGGATCCTTCTCTGGAAACACCATATATTTT.